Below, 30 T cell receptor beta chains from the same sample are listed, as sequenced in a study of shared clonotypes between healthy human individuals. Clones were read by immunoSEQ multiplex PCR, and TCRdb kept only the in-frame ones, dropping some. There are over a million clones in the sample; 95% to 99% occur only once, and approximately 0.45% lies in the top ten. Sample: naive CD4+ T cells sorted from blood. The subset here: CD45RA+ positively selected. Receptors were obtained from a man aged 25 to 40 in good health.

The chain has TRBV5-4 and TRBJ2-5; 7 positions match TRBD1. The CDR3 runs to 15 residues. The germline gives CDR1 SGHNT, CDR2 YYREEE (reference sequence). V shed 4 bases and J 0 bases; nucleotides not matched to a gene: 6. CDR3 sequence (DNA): TGTGCCAGCAGCCAGGGACAGAGGGACCAAGAGACCCAGTACTTC. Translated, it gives CASSQGQRDQETQYF.

CDR3 in amino acids: CASSLEFGVTEAFF. The CDR3 nucleotides read TGCGCCAGCAGCTTGGAGTTCGGCGTCACTGAAGCTTTCTTT. The V gene is TRBV5-1, the J gene TRBJ1-1; D remains unclear. There are 14 residues in the CDR3. Germline V CDR1 and CDR2: SGHRS, YFSETQ. V dropped 0 bases and J dropped 4 bases, with 10 bases sitting between them. The complete variable domain, with remaining parts taken from reference TRBV5-1 and TRBJ1-1, reads KAGVTQTPRYLIKTRGQQVTLSCSPISGHRSVSWYQQTPGQGLQFLFEYFSETQRNKGNFPGRFSGRQFSNSRSEMNVSTLELGDSALYLCASSLEFGVTEAFFGQGTRLTVV.

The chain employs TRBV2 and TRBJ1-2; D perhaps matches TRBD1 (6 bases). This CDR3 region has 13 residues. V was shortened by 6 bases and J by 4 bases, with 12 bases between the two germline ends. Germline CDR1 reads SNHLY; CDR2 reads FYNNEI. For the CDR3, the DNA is TGTGCCAGCAGCGTCGACAGGATCTATGGCTACACCTTC. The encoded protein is CASSVDRIYGYTF.

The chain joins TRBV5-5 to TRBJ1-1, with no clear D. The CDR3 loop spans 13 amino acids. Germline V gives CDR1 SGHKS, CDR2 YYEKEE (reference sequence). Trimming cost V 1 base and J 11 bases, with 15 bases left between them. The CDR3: CASSLLGWGEAFF. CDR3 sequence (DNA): TGTGCCAGCAGCTTGTTGGGCTGGGGTGAGGCTTTCTTT. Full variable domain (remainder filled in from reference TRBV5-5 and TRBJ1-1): DAGVTQSPTHLIKTRGQQVTLRCSPISGHKSVSWYQQVLGQGPQFIFQYYEKEERGRGNFPDRFSARQFPNYSSELNVNALLLGDSALYLCASSLLGWGEAFFGQGTRLTVV.

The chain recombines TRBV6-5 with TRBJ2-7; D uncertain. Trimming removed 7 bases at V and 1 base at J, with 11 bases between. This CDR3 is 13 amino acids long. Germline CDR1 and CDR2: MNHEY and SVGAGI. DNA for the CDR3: TGTGCCAGCATCCACCAGTCTTCCTACGAGCAGTACTTC. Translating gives CASIHQSSYEQYF.

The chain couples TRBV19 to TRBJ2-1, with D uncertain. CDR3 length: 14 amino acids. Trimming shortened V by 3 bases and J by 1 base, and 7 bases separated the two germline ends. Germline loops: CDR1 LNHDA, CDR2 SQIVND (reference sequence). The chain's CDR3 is CASSIGVSYNEQFF. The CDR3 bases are TGTGCCAGTAGTATTGGGGTTTCCTACAATGAGCAGTTCTTC.

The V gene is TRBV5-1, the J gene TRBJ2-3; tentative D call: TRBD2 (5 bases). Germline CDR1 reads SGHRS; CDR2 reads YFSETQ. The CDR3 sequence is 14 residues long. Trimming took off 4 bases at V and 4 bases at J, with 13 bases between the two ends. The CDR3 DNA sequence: TGCGCCAGCAGCCTGTCCGGACTGGCAGATACGCAGTATTTT. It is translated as CASSLSGLADTQYF.

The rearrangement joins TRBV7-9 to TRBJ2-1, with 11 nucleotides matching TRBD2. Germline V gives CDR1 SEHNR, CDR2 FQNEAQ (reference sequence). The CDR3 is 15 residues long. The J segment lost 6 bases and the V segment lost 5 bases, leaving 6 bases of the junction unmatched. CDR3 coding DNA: TGTGCCAGCAGCAGGGGGACTAGCGGTCCCAATGAGCAGTTCTTC. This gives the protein CASSRGTSGPNEQFF.

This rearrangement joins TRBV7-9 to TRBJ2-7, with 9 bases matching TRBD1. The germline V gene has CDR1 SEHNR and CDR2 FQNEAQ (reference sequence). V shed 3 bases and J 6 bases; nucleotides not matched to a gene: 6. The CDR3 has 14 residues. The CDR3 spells CASSLGQGPFEQYF. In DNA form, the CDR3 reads TGTGCCAGCAGCTTGGGACAGGGTCCCTTCGAGCAGTACTTC.

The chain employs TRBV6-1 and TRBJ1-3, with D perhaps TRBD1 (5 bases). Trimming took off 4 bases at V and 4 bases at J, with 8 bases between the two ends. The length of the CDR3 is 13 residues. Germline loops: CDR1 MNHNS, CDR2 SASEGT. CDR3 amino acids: CASSGQRGNTIYF. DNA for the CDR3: TGTGCCAGCAGTGGACAGCGAGGAAACACCATATATTTT.

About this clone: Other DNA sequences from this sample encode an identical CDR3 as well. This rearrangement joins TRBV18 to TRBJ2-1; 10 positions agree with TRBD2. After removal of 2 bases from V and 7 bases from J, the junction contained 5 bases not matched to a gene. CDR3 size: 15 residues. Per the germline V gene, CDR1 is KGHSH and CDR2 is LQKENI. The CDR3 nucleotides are TGTGCCAGCTCACCAAGACTAGCGGGCCGGAATGAGCAGTTCTTC. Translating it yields CASSPRLAGRNEQFF.

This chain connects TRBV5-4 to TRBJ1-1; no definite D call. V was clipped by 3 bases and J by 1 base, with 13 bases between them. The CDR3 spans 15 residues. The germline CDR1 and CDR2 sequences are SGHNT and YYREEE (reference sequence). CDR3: CASSSQRNPNTEAFF. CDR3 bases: TGTGCCAGCAGCTCCCAAAGGAACCCGAACACTGAAGCTTTCTTT.

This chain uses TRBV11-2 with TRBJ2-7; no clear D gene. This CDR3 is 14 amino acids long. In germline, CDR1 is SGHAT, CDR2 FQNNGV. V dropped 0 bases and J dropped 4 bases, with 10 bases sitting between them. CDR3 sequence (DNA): TGTGCCAGCAGCTTAGATAGCCCTCGATACGAGCAGTACTTC. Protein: CASSLDSPRYEQYF.

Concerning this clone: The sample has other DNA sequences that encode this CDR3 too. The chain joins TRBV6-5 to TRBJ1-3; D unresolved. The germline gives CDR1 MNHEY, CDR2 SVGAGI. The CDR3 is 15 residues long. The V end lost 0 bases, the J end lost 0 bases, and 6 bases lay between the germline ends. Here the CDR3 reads CASSYSGFSGNTIYF. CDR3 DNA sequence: TGTGCCAGCAGTTACTCAGGATTCTCTGGAAACACCATATATTTT.

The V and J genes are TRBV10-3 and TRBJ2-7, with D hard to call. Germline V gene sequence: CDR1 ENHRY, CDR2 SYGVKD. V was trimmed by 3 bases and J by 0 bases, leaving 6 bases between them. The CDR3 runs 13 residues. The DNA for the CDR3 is TGTGCCATCAGTGAAGAGAACTCCTACGAGCAGTACTTC. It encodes CAISEENSYEQYF.

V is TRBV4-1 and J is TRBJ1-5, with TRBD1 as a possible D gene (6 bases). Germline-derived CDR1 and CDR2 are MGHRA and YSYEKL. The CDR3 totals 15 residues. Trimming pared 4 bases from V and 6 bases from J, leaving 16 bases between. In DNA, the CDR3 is TGCGCCAGCAGCCTGGGGGCCATACCGAGTCAGCCCCAGCATTTT. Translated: CASSLGAIPSQPQHF.

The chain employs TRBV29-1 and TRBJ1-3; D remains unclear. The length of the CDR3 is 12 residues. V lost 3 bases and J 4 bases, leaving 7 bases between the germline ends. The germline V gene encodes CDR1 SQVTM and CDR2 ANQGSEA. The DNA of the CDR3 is TGCAGCGTTGAGACATACGGAAACACCATATATTTT. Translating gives CSVETYGNTIYF. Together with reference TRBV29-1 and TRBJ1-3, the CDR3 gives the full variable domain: SAVISQKPSRDICQRGTSLTIQCQVDSQVTMMFWYRQQPGQSLTLIATANQGSEATYESGFVIDKFPISRPNLTFSTLTVSNMSPEDSSIYLCSVETYGNTIYFGEGSWLTVV.

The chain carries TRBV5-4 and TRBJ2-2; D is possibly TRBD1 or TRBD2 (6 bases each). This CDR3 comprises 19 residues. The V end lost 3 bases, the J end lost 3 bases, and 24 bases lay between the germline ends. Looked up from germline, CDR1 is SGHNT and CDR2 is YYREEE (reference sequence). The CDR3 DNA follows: TGTGCCAGCAGCTCAGGCCGCAATTGGGGGGCAGGTTACACCGGGGAGCTGTTTTTT. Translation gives CASSSGRNWGAGYTGELFF.

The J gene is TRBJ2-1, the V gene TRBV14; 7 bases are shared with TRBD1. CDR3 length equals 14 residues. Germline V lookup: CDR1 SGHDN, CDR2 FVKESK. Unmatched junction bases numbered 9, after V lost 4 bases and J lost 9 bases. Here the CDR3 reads CASSPWARGSEQFF. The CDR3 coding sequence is TGTGCCAGCAGCCCATGGGCCAGGGGGTCTGAGCAGTTCTTC. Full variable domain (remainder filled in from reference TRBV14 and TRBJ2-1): EAGVTQFPSHSVIEKGQTVTLRCDPISGHDNLYWYRRVMGKEIKFLLHFVKESKQDESGMPNNRFLAERTGGTYSTLKVQPAELEDSGVYFCASSPWARGSEQFFGPGTRLTVL.

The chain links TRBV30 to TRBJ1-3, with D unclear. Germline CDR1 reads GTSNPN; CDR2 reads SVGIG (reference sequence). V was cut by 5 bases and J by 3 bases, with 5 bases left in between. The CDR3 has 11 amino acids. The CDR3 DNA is TGTGCCTGGGACGTTGGAAACACCATATATTTT. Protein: CAWDVGNTIYF.

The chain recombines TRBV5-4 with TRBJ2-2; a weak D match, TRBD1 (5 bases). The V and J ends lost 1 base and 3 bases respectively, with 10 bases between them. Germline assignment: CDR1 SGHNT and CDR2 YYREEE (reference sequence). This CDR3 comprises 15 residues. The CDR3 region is CASSLQGLDTGELFF. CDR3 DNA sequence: TGTGCCAGCAGCTTGCAGGGTCTAGACACCGGGGAGCTGTTTTTT. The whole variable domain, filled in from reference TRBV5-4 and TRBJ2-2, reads ETGVTQSPTHLIKTRGQQVTLRCSSQSGHNTVSWYQQALGQGPQFIFQYYREEENGRGNFPPRFSGLQFPNYSSELNVNALELDDSALYLCASSLQGLDTGELFFGEGSRLTVL.

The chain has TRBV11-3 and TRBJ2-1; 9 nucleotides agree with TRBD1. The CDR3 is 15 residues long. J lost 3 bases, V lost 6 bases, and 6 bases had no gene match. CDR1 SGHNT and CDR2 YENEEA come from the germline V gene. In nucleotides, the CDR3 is TGTGCCAGCAGTCCGACAGGGGGTGGCTACAATGAGCAGTTCTTC. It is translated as CASSPTGGGYNEQFF. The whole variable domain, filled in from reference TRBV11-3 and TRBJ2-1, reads EAGVVQSPRYKIIEKKQPVAFWCNPISGHNTLYWYLQNLGQGPELLIRYENEEAVDDSQLPKDRFSAERLKGVDSTLKIQPAELGDSAVYLCASSPTGGGYNEQFFGPGTRLTVL.

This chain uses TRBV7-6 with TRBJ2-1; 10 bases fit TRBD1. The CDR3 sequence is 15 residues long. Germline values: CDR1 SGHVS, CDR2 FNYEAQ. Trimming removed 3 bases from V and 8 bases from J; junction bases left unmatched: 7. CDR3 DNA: TGTGCCAGCAGCTTTATACGGGACAGGGGTCATGAGCAGTTCTTC. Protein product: CASSFIRDRGHEQFF.

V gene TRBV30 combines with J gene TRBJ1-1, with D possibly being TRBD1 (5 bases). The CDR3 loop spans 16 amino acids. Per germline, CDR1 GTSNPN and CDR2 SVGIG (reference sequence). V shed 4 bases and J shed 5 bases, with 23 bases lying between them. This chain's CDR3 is CAWIGERGRRRTEAFF. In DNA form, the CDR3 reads TGTGCCTGGATAGGGGAGAGGGGCCGGAGAAGGACTGAAGCTTTCTTT.

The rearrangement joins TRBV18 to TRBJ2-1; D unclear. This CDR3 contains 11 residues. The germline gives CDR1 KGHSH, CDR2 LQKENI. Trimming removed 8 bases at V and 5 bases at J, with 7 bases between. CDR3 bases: TGTGCCAGCGGCCTTAACAATGAGCAGTTCTTC. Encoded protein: CASGLNNEQFF.

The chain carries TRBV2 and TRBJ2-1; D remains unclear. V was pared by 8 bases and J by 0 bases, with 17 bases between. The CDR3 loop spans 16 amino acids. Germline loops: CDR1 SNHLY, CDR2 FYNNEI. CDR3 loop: CASPEGLESSYNEQFF. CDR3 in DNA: TGTGCCAGCCCAGAAGGGTTAGAGAGCTCCTACAATGAGCAGTTCTTC. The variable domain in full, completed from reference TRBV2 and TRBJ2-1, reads EPEVTQTPSHQVTQMGQEVILRCVPISNHLYFYWYRQILGQKVEFLVSFYNNEISEKSEIFDDQFSVERPDGSNFTLKIRSTKLEDSAMYFCASPEGLESSYNEQFFGPGTRLTVL.

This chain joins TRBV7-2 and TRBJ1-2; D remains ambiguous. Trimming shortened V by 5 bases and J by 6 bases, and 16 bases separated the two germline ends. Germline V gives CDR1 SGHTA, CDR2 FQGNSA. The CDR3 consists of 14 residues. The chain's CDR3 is CASSVTAEGHGYTF. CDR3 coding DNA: TGTGCCAGCAGCGTAACCGCGGAGGGTCATGGCTACACCTTC.

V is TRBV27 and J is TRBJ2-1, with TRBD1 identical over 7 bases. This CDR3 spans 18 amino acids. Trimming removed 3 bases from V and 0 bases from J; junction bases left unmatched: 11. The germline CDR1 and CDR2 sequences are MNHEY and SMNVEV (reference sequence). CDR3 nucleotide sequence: TGTGCCAGCAGTTTGGGGTACGCCGGGACAGCCTCCTACAATGAGCAGTTCTTC. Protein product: CASSLGYAGTASYNEQFF.

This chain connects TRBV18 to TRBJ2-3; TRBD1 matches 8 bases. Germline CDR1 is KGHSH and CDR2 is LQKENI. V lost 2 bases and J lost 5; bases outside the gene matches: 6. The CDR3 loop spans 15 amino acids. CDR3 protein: CASSPGQGGRDTQYF. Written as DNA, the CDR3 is TGTGCCAGCTCACCAGGACAGGGTGGGCGAGATACGCAGTATTTT. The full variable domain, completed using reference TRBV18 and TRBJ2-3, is NAGVMQNPRHLVRRRGQEARLRCSPMKGHSHVYWYRQLPEEGLKFMVYLQKENIIDESGMPKERFSAEFPKEGPSILRIQQVVRGDSAAYFCASSPGQGGRDTQYFGPGTRLTVL.

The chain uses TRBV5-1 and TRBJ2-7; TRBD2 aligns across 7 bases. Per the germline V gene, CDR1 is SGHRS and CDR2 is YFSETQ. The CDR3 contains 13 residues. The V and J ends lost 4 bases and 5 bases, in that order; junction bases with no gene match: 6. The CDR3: CASSPGLVDEQYF. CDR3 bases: TGCGCCAGCAGCCCAGGACTAGTCGACGAGCAGTACTTC.